The 2 T cell receptor beta chains in this list originate from one sample, sequenced in a study of a mutant IDH1 vaccine in newly diagnosed glioma. Clones were read by immunoSEQ multiplex PCR, and TCRdb kept only the in-frame ones, dropping some. The data show 40,000 or so clones, with roughly 84% seen just once and around 2.2% held by the top ten. The time point is: week 11, during vaccination. Every vaccination contained 300 ug of the mutant IDH1 20-mer peptide and was paired with topical imiquimod. These TCRs are of unknown antigen specificity. The source was PBMCs, collected from a glioma patient whose treatment included an IDH1 peptide vaccine. The receptors derive from a man aged 35-49 years with glioma.

The V and J genes are TRBV29-1 and TRBJ1-3, with 9 bases fitting TRBD1. With V trimmed by 5 bases and J by 6 bases, 5 bases remained unmatched. This CDR3 has 13 amino acids. Germline V gives CDR1 SQVTM, CDR2 ANQGSEA. The CDR3 nucleotides are TGCAGCGTTCGGACAGGGGTACCAAACACCATATATTTT. Its translation: CSVRTGVPNTIYF.

This chain links TRBV5-1 with TRBJ2-7, with D maybe TRBD1 (5 bases). Germline CDR1 reads SGHRS; CDR2 reads YFSETQ. Trimming cost V 0 bases and J 5 bases, with 12 bases left between them. This CDR3 has 14 amino acids. The CDR3 DNA follows: TGCGCCAGCAGCTTGGGGCAGGGTACAAACGAGCAGTACTTC. This translates into CASSLGQGTNEQYF.